A single sample gave rise to the 15 T cell receptor beta chains below, sequenced in a study of T-cell memory formation after mild COVID-19. TCRdb called the 5' RACE reads again in MiXCR, with one record for every CDR3 protein. This repertoire shows 450,000 or so distinct CDR3 sequences, roughly 25% found once; its top ten account for around an eighth. The material sequenced was PBMCs or a T cell subset sorted from them (not recorded which). The receptors were gathered from an adult woman who had mild COVID-19 (a few samples of this study predate the infection). Cell type and time point are not known.

This clonotype came up a few times. The rearrangement joins TRBV5-1 to TRBJ2-3, with D maybe TRBD1 (5 bases). Germline V CDR1 and CDR2: SGHRS, YFSETQ. The CDR3 is 14 residues long. Between the trimmed V and J ends, which lost 4 bases and 2 bases, there was a span of 11 bases. The CDR3 DNA reads as TGCGCCAGCAGCATCGGACACAACACAGATACGCAGTATTTT. Encoded protein: CASSIGHNTDTQYF.

The chain carries TRBV2 and TRBJ2-7; no clear D. CDR1 and CDR2 from the germline V gene are SNHLY and FYNNEI. This CDR3 contains 13 residues. The V end lost 8 bases, the J end lost 4 bases, and 15 bases lay between the germline ends. DNA of the CDR3: TGTGCCAGCCTTAAGTCTGGGGATTACGAGCAGTACTTC. It translates to CASLKSGDYEQYF.

The chain employs TRBV5-1 and TRBJ2-3; D might be TRBD2 (6 bases). The length of the CDR3 is 16 residues. Germline values: CDR1 SGHRS, CDR2 YFSETQ. Trimming left V 0 bases short and J 2 bases short, with 13 bases between. This CDR3 reads CASSLDSGPPTDTQYF. The CDR3 bases are TGCGCCAGCAGCTTGGATAGCGGCCCACCCACAGATACGCAGTATTTT. The complete variable domain, with remaining parts taken from reference TRBV5-1 and TRBJ2-3, reads KAGVTQTPRYLIKTRGQQVTLSCSPISGHRSVSWYQQTPGQGLQFLFEYFSETQRNKGNFPGRFSGRQFSNSRSEMNVSTLELGDSALYLCASSLDSGPPTDTQYFGPGTRLTVL.

The chain couples TRBV7-9 to TRBJ1-5; TRBD1 might be the D (5 bases). The germline V gene encodes CDR1 SEHNR and CDR2 FQNEAQ (reference sequence). The CDR3 has 15 residues. The V and J ends lost 5 bases and 6 bases respectively, with 17 bases between them. CDR3 loop: CASSQGWGLRQPQHF. The CDR3 region has the DNA TGTGCCAGCAGCCAGGGTTGGGGGTTGCGTCAGCCCCAGCATTTT.

This chain connects TRBV24-1 to TRBJ2-2; 11 nucleotides agree with TRBD1. With 3 bases clipped from V and 10 bases from J, the junction kept 9 bases outside the gene matches. There are 16 residues in the CDR3. CDR1 and CDR2 (germline): KGHDR, SFDVKD. CDR3: CATSDLDRGRSVELFF. The CDR3, as DNA: TGTGCCACCAGTGATCTGGACAGGGGGCGCAGCGTGGAGCTGTTTTTT.

The chain recombines TRBV30 with TRBJ2-1; D call uncertain. CDR1 GTSNPN and CDR2 SVGIG come from the germline V gene (reference sequence). Trimming removed 2 bases at V and 7 bases at J, with 9 bases between. The CDR3 loop spans 12 amino acids. CDR3: CAWSQWQNEQFF. The CDR3 DNA follows: TGTGCCTGGAGTCAGTGGCAGAATGAGCAGTTCTTC.

The V and J genes are TRBV7-6 and TRBJ1-1; the D gene is possibly TRBD1 (5 bases). The CDR3 covers 13 residues. V was shortened by 6 bases and J by 0 bases, with 8 bases between the two germline ends. CDR1 and CDR2 (germline): SGHVS, FNYEAQ. The CDR3 loop is CASRGGVNTEAFF. DNA for the CDR3: TGTGCCAGCAGGGGGGGGGTGAACACTGAAGCTTTCTTT.

Only a few counts were recorded for this clonotype. This chain uses TRBV25-1 with TRBJ2-4, with D perhaps matching TRBD2 (6 bases). The germline CDR1 and CDR2 sequences are MGHDK and SYGVNS. Trimming pared 3 bases from V and 1 base from J, leaving 10 bases between. The CDR3 spans 15 residues. The CDR3 nucleotides read TGTGCCAGCAGTGAGCCAGGGAGGGCCAAAAACATTCAGTACTTC. Its protein is CASSEPGRAKNIQYF.

This clonotype showed up just a few times. The chain carries TRBV12-3 or TRBV12-4 and TRBJ2-7; TRBD1 matches 9 bases. This CDR3 comprises 14 residues. J gave up 5 bases and V 5 bases, and 7 bases lay outside the gene matches. The CDR3 DNA reads TGTGCCAGCAGTCTAACAGGGGGCATCAACGAGCAGTACTTC. This encodes CASSLTGGINEQYF.

The CDR3 coding sequence is TGTGCCAGCAGCTTACAGGGGGAAACTGAAGCTTTCTTT. Protein sequence: CASSLQGETEAFF. This chain uses TRBV7-9 with TRBJ1-1, with TRBD1 identical over 7 bases. This CDR3 has 13 residues. Germline assignment: CDR1 SEHNR and CDR2 FQNEAQ (reference sequence). V lost 2 bases to trimming and J lost 5 bases; unmatched junction nucleotides: 2.

The rearrangement joins TRBV4-3 to TRBJ2-1; 14 bases fit TRBD2. Unmatched junction bases numbered 4, after V lost 0 bases and J lost 0 bases. In germline, CDR1 is LGHNA, CDR2 YSLEER. The CDR3 is 19 amino acids. The CDR3 coding sequence is TGCGCCAGCAGCCAAGAGGGACTAGCGGGAGCGATCTCCTACAATGAGCAGTTCTTC. It specifies CASSQEGLAGAISYNEQFF.

The chain joins TRBV4-1 to TRBJ2-6; TRBD2 matches 9 bases. The germline gives CDR1 MGHRA, CDR2 YSYEKL. The CDR3 extends over 18 amino acids. Trimming at V came to 2 bases and at J to 0 bases, leaving 5 bases not matched to a gene. CDR3 DNA: TGCGCCAGCAGCCAATCTCCGGGACTAGCCTCTGGGGCCAACGTCCTGACTTTC. Its translation: CASSQSPGLASGANVLTF.

J is TRBJ1-1 and V is TRBV23-1; a possible D gene is TRBD1 (5 bases). TRBV23-1 is an open reading frame whose function is uncertain. Trimming removed 3 bases at V and 7 bases at J, with 9 bases between. This CDR3 spans 12 amino acids. CDR3 loop: CASSHGGYEAFF. The CDR3, as DNA: TGCGCCAGCAGTCATGGGGGTTATGAAGCTTTCTTT.

This clonotype was seen a handful of times. The J gene is TRBJ1-1, the V gene TRBV7-8; 7 nucleotides align to TRBD1. Germline V CDR1 and CDR2: SGHVS, FQNEAQ. V shed 6 bases and J 1 base; nucleotides not matched to a gene: 11. The CDR3 consists of 16 residues. For the CDR3, the DNA is TGTGCCAGCAGATACGACAGGGAATCCCCGAACACTGAAGCTTTCTTT. Translated: CASRYDRESPNTEAFF.

This clonotype was seen more than once but under ten times. This chain's CDR3 is CASSRGTDPYEQYF. CDR3 coding DNA: TGCGCCAGCAGCCGTGGGACCGATCCCTACGAGCAGTACTTC. The chain uses TRBV5-1 and TRBJ2-7, with D perhaps being TRBD1 or TRBD2 (5 bases each). Trimming took off 4 bases at V and 2 bases at J, with 13 bases between the two ends. Germline CDR1 SGHRS, CDR2 YFSETQ. The CDR3 consists of 14 residues. The full variable domain, rest sourced from reference TRBV5-1 and TRBJ2-7, is KAGVTQTPRYLIKTRGQQVTLSCSPISGHRSVSWYQQTPGQGLQFLFEYFSETQRNKGNFPGRFSGRQFSNSRSEMNVSTLELGDSALYLCASSRGTDPYEQYFGPGTRLTVT.